These 9 T cell receptor beta chains share one sample of origin, sequenced in a study of blood T cells in healthy people across ages. Next came a second PCR, run for about 7 to 12 cycles, which used a sample-barcoded 5' primer along with a J-beta primer mix. TCRdb recomputed calls from the 5' RACE reads with MiXCR, one row per CDR3 protein. Of about 590,000 distinct CDR3 sequences in the sample, roughly 30% were seen once. The sample comprised blood. The receptors come from an elderly woman in good health.

Comments on this clonotype: A much larger clone lies a single base off, so this may be a read error. This chain joins TRBV7-2 and TRBJ1-1; weak D call: TRBD1 (6 bases). Germline CDR1 reads SGHTA; CDR2 reads FQGNSA. The CDR3 runs 14 residues. The CDR3 loop reads CASSLAHREGEGFF. Here the CDR3 DNA reads TGTGCCAGCAGCTTAGCACACAGGGAGGGTGAAGGTTTCTTT.

This clonotype was seen only a few times. The chain links TRBV28 to TRBJ1-2; the D is unclear. CDR1 is MDHEN and CDR2 is SYDVKM in the germline V gene. The CDR3 length is 15 residues. The germline V and J ends were trimmed by 2 bases and 2 bases, with 12 bases remaining between them. The CDR3 spells CASSLRAGTNYGYTF. In DNA form, the CDR3 reads TGTGCCAGCAGTTTACGGGCAGGAACCAACTATGGCTACACCTTC.

The sample holds many counts of this clonotype. The chain is built from TRBV7-3 and TRBJ2-1, with 7 positions matching TRBD1. The CDR3 totals 14 residues. After removal of 5 bases from V and 0 bases from J, the junction contained 1 base not matched to a gene. Germline V gives CDR1 SGHTA, CDR2 FQGTGA. CDR3 sequence reads: CASSRDSSYNEQFF. The CDR3 DNA sequence: TGTGCCAGCAGCCGGGACAGCTCCTACAATGAGCAGTTCTTC.

The chain's CDR3 is CASSLQVQETQYF. Here the CDR3 DNA reads TGCGCCAGCAGCTTACAGGTTCAAGAGACCCAGTACTTC. The chain recombines TRBV5-1 with TRBJ2-5; possible D gene TRBD1, 5 bases. The CDR3 is 13 amino acids. Germline CDR1 and CDR2: SGHRS and YFSETQ. The germline V and J ends were trimmed by 2 bases and 2 bases, with 7 bases remaining between them. The entire variable domain, with the rest obtained from reference TRBV5-1 and TRBJ2-5, is as follows: KAGVTQTPRYLIKTRGQQVTLSCSPISGHRSVSWYQQTPGQGLQFLFEYFSETQRNKGNFPGRFSGRQFSNSRSEMNVSTLELGDSALYLCASSLQVQETQYFGPGTRLLVL.

The rearrangement uses TRBV4-3 and TRBJ1-2, with TRBD1 matching 12 bases. This CDR3 comprises 15 residues. After removal of 3 bases from V and 4 bases from J, the junction contained 3 bases not matched to a gene. Per the germline V gene, CDR1 is LGHNA and CDR2 is YSLEER. The CDR3 coding sequence is TGCGCCAGCAGCCAGGGACAGGGGGCGAGCTATGGCTACACCTTC. It translates to CASSQGQGASYGYTF.

This clonotype was seen a handful of times. The chain couples TRBV18 to TRBJ2-5; 10 bases align to TRBD1. The germline gives CDR1 KGHSH, CDR2 LQKENI. The CDR3 length is 15 residues. Trimming cost V 3 bases and J 5 bases; bases outside gene matches: 6. CDR3 sequence (DNA): TGTGCCAGCTCACCCCAGGGACAGGGGACCGAGACCCAGTACTTC. Residues: CASSPQGQGTETQYF.

A remark on this clonotype: It may be a read error: a sequence one base away is much more abundant. The V call is TRBV10-3, the J call TRBJ1-6, with D hard to call. The germline V gene has CDR1 ENHRY and CDR2 SYGVKD. With 3 bases removed from V and 9 bases from J, the gap between germline ends came to 15 bases. The CDR3 loop spans 15 amino acids. CDR3 DNA: TGTGCCATCAGTGAAGGTGGGAGAGATGCTTCACCCCTCCACTTT. Translating it yields CAISEGGRDASPLHF.

V gene TRBV7-2 combines with J gene TRBJ2-3; D gene uncertain. The germline V gene encodes CDR1 SGHTA and CDR2 FQGNSA. Trimming removed 10 bases at V and 1 base at J, with 12 bases between. CDR3 size: 13 residues. The CDR3 loop reads CATEEGRTDTQYF. The CDR3, as DNA: TGTGCCACTGAAGAAGGGCGCACAGATACGCAGTATTTT. Together with reference TRBV7-2 and TRBJ2-3, the CDR3 gives the full variable domain: GAGVSQSPSNKVTEKGKDVELRCDPISGHTALYWYRQSLGQGLEFLIYFQGNSAPDKSGLPSDRFSAERTGGSVSTLTIQRTQQEDSAVYLCATEEGRTDTQYFGPGTRLTVL.

This clonotype occurred a few times. With a much larger clone just one base away, this may be a read error. The chain recombines TRBV20-1 with TRBJ2-1, with D possibly matching TRBD2 (5 bases). The end of the DNA is better explained by TRBJ2-7, so the J call may be wrong. CDR3 size: 14 residues. CDR1 and CDR2 (germline): DFQATT, SNEGSKA (reference sequence). This chain's CDR3 is CSAAPERNYNEQYF. The CDR3 nucleotides read TGCAGTGCTGCCCCCGAGCGGAACTACAATGAGCAGTACTTC.